Included here is one T cell receptor (beta chain) sequence, with context. Its cognate antigen is unknown. The assay was immunoSEQ multiplex PCR, and TCRdb's table has in-frame clones only and misses some. The sample lists 150,000 to 180,000 clones, 86% occurring once. With 6 bases removed from V and 6 bases from J, the gap between germline ends came to 15 bases. Germline V gene lookup returns CDR1 SNHLY and CDR2 FYNNEI. This CDR3 region has 15 residues. The data derive from a study of cytomegalovirus exposure and HLA in healthy donors. Study findings and constraints: A list of 164 TCR beta chains associated with cytomegalovirus was given.

The V call is TRBV2, the J call TRBJ1-6; TRBD1 is a possible D gene (6 bases). The receptor's source is a man aged 18 to 30 in good health and CMV-seropositive. Sequencing was carried out using PBMCs. The CDR3 DNA follows: TGTGCCAGCAGACCATCTACAGGGCTTAATTCACCCCTCCACTTT. Its translation: CASRPSTGLNSPLHF.